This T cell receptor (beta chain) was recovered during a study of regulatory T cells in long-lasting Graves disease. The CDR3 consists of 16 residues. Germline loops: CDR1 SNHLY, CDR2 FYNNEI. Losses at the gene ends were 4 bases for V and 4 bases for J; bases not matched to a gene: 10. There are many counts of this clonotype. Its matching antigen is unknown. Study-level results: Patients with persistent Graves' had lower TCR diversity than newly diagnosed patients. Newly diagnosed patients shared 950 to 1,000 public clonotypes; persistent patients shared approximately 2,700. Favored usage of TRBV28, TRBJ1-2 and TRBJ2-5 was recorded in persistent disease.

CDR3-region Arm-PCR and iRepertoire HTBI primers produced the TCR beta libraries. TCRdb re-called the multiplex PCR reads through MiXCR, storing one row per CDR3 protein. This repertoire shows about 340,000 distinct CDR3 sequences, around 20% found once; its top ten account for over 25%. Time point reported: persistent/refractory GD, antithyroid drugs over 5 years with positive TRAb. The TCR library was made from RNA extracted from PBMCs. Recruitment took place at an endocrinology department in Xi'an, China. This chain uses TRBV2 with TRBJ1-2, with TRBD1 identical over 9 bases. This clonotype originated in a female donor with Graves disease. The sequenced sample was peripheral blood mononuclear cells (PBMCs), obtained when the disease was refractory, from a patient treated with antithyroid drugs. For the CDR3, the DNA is TGTGCCAGCAGTGTAAAGGCCCTGACAGGGGGCTATGGCTACACCTTC. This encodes CASSVKALTGGYGYTF.